One sample yielded the 16 T cell receptor beta chains listed below, sequenced in a study of T cells in Graves' hyperthyroidism and ophthalmopathy. There were TCR beta CDR3 regions amplified from RNA transcripts. An initial round of RT-PCR targeting the TCR CDR3 relied on the HTBI primer set. TCRdb independently ran MiXCR on the multiplex PCR reads; one entry per CDR3 protein. Of 460,000 or so distinct CDR3 sequences listed, around 14% are singletons. Sequenced material: blood. The receptors derive from a woman under 30 with Graves' hyperthyroidism.

The sample holds many counts of this clonotype. The chain couples TRBV11-3 to TRBJ2-7; 8 nucleotides align to TRBD2. CDR1 is SGHNT, CDR2 YENEEA, per germline. The CDR3 contains 16 residues. V was clipped by 6 bases and J by 4 bases; unmatched bases: 14. The CDR3 loop reads CASSVGPSGRRYEQYF. The DNA for the CDR3 is TGTGCCAGCAGTGTGGGCCCAAGCGGGAGAAGATACGAGCAGTACTTC.

V gene TRBV6-2 or TRBV6-3 combines with J gene TRBJ2-5; D gene uncertain. The CDR3 consists of 12 residues. CDR1 and CDR2 from the germline V gene are MNHEY and SVGEGT. The germline V and J ends were trimmed by 1 base and 5 bases, with 5 bases remaining between them. The CDR3 protein is CASSYWVETQYF. The CDR3 coding sequence is TGTGCCAGCAGTTACTGGGTGGAGACCCAGTACTTC.

This clonotype has a count of ten or more. V is TRBV30 and J is TRBJ1-5, with a possible D match to TRBD1 (5 bases). The germline V gene encodes CDR1 GTSNPN and CDR2 SVGIG (reference sequence). V was cut by 7 bases and J by 3 bases, with 16 bases left in between. CDR3 length equals 14 residues. The CDR3 reads CAYRDVGYNQPQHF. The CDR3 nucleotides are TGTGCCTACCGGGACGTCGGGTACAATCAGCCCCAGCATTTT.

This chain joins TRBV6-1 and TRBJ1-4; D uncertain. V lost 5 bases, J lost 5 bases, and 9 bases lay in between. Germline V gene data show CDR1 as MNHNS and CDR2 as SASEGT. CDR3 length: 13 residues. CDR3 in DNA: TGTGCCAGCAGTCTGCGGGAAAATGAAAAACTGTTTTTT. This translates into CASSLRENEKLFF.

The J gene is TRBJ1-5, the V gene TRBV7-9; D is possibly TRBD1 (5 bases). The CDR3 extends over 15 amino acids. V lost 5 bases and J 1 base, leaving 12 bases between the germline ends. Looked up from germline, CDR1 is SEHNR and CDR2 is FQNEAQ (reference sequence). Here the CDR3 reads CASSAPGLSNQPQHF. The CDR3 DNA reads TGTGCCAGCAGCGCACCGGGACTGAGCAATCAGCCCCAGCATTTT.

CDR3 in DNA: TGTGCCAGTAGTATACTTGGAGGGACAAACATTCAGTACTTC. It codes for CASSILGGTNIQYF. The chain joins TRBV19 to TRBJ2-4; tentatively, D is TRBD2 (6 bases). CDR1 and CDR2 (germline): LNHDA, SQIVND (reference sequence). V lost 2 bases to trimming and J lost 6 bases, with 11 bases between them. CDR3 size: 14 residues.

This clonotype has at least ten counts. This chain connects TRBV11-2 to TRBJ2-1, with D perhaps given as TRBD1 or TRBD2 (5 bases each). CDR1 SGHAT and CDR2 FQNNGV come from the germline V gene. The CDR3 covers 15 residues. V dropped 0 bases and J dropped 7 bases, with 13 bases sitting between them. CDR3 in DNA: TGTGCCAGCAGCTTAGAGGGGGTAATAGGTAATGAGCAGTTCTTC. It specifies CASSLEGVIGNEQFF. Together with reference TRBV11-2 and TRBJ2-1, the CDR3 gives the full variable domain: EAGVAQSPRYKIIEKRQSVAFWCNPISGHATLYWYQQILGQGPKLLIQFQNNGVVDDSQLPKDRFSAERLKGVDSTLKIQPAKLEDSAVYLCASSLEGVIGNEQFFGPGTRLTVL.

This clonotype was seen at least ten times. V usage is TRBV3-1 and J usage is TRBJ1-1, with no clear D. Germline loops: CDR1 LGHDT, CDR2 YNNKEL (reference sequence). The CDR3 consists of 15 residues. The V gene lost 0 bases and the J gene lost 3 bases, with 11 bases spanning the gap. The CDR3 region has the DNA TGTGCCAGCAGCCAAGACAAACTTCGGGACACTGAAGCTTTCTTT. This codes for CASSQDKLRDTEAFF.

This clonotype occurred many times. The rearrangement links TRBV2 to TRBJ2-6; D is perhaps TRBD1 (6 bases). Germline V gene data show CDR1 as SNHLY and CDR2 as FYNNEI. This CDR3 is built from 16 residues. Deletions cut 8 bases from V and 2 bases from J, with 16 bases between. The CDR3 reads CASGQSLDPGANVLTF. CDR3 DNA sequence: TGTGCCAGCGGACAGTCCCTTGACCCTGGGGCCAACGTCCTGACTTTC.

This clonotype was seen a handful of times. This chain connects TRBV29-1 to TRBJ2-7, with TRBD2 matching over 12 bases. Per germline, CDR1 SQVTM and CDR2 ANQGSEA. With V trimmed by 5 bases and J by 3 bases, 2 bases remained unmatched. This CDR3 is 13 amino acids long. In nucleotides, the CDR3 is TGCAGCGTTACGACTAGCGGGAGCTACGAGCAGTACTTC. Translated: CSVTTSGSYEQYF.

In this sample, this clonotype turned up many times. This sequence joins TRBV27 and TRBJ2-7, with D possibly being TRBD1 (6 bases). The CDR3 loop spans 15 amino acids. The V gene lost 8 bases and the J gene lost 1 base, with 18 bases spanning the gap. Germline V gene sequence: CDR1 MNHEY, CDR2 SMNVEV (reference sequence). CDR3 sequence (DNA): TGTGCCAGCTGGGAGCCCTCGACAGGTTCCTACGAGCAGTACTTC. This codes for CASWEPSTGSYEQYF.

The table lists this clonotype with a few counts. The chain recombines TRBV18 with TRBJ1-2, with 7 bases fitting TRBD1. Germline trimming cut 3 bases from V and 7 bases from J; bases unmatched to any gene: 11. CDR1 KGHSH and CDR2 LQKENI come from the germline V gene. This CDR3 is built from 15 residues. CDR3 in amino acids: CASSPRQGLLVGYTF. The DNA for the CDR3 is TGTGCCAGCTCACCCAGACAGGGACTCTTGGTTGGCTACACCTTC.

This clonotype was found many times. The DNA of the CDR3 is TGCGCCAGCAGCTTGAGGAGCGGGCCCTACGAGCAGTACTTC. The encoded protein is CASSLRSGPYEQYF. J is TRBJ2-7 and V is TRBV5-1; TRBD2 is a possible D gene (6 bases). Germline V gene lookup returns CDR1 SGHRS and CDR2 YFSETQ. V was trimmed by 1 base and J by 2 bases, leaving 10 bases between them. The CDR3 consists of 14 residues.

This clonotype was seen repeatedly, ten times or more. V gene TRBV9 combines with J gene TRBJ2-4, with a weak D call TRBD1 (6 bases). The germline V gene has CDR1 SGDLS and CDR2 YYNGEE. Trimming left V 3 bases short and J 5 bases short, with 9 bases between. This CDR3 spans 13 amino acids. The CDR3 nucleotides are TGTGCCAGCAGCGCGGACAGTGAAAACATTCAGTACTTC. Translated, it gives CASSADSENIQYF.

This clonotype has ten or more counts. The rearrangement links TRBV29-1 to TRBJ2-2; D is unresolved. V was cut by 7 bases and J by 2 bases, with 8 bases left in between. CDR1 SQVTM and CDR2 ANQGSEA come from the germline V gene. This CDR3 comprises 12 residues. CDR3 region: CSATANTGELFF. CDR3 nucleotides: TGCAGCGCGACCGCAAACACCGGGGAGCTGTTTTTT.

This clonotype has a handful of counts. The chain carries TRBV9 and TRBJ2-2; TRBD2 matches 8 bases. V was pared by 3 bases and J by 1 base, with 5 bases of the junction left unmatched. Germline V CDR1 and CDR2: SGDLS, YYNGEE. The CDR3 totals 16 residues. The CDR3 nucleotides read TGTGCCAGCAGCGAACGGACTAGCCAGAACACCGGGGAGCTGTTTTTT. Translated: CASSERTSQNTGELFF.